This is a list of T cell receptor beta chains from one sample in a study of blood T cell repertoires in COVID-19. The table came from immunoSEQ multiplex PCR; TCRdb's copy has only in-frame clones and leaves some out. The data show over 200,000 clones, 75% to 90% seen once. The sequenced sample was peripheral blood. The receptors here all came from a human donor in a cohort sampled during active COVID-19. Each CDR3 is given with its conserved first and last residue. The D gene is left open where the match is weak. Not every row has a clone size; where given, it reads once, few, many or a size class.

size,D,J,V,CDR3,DNA
.,.,TRBJ1-2,TRBV14,CASSPGWDYGYTF,TGTGCCAGCAGCCCCGGGTGGGACTATGGCTACACCTTC
.,TRBD1,TRBJ1-4,TRBV5-1,CATTGVPGEKLFF,TGCGCCACCACAGGGGTCCCTGGTGAAAAACTGTTTTTT
.,TRBD1,TRBJ1-3,TRBV5-1,CASSLGTGSGNTIYF,TGCGCCAGCAGCTTGGGGACAGGTTCTGGAAACACCATATATTTT
.,.,TRBJ1-1,TRBV29-1,CSVAAVGGGNTEAFF,TGCAGCGTTGCGGCTGTCGGGGGGGGGAACACTGAAGCTTTCTTT
.,.,TRBJ1-4,TRBV13,CASSLYQTGTNEKLFF,TGTGCCAGCAGCTTATACCAAACAGGGACTAATGAAAAACTGTTTTTT
.,TRBD2,TRBJ2-1,TRBV27,CASSPELAGVNSYNEQFF,TGTGCCAGCAGTCCTGAACTAGCGGGAGTGAACTCCTACAATGAGCAGTTCTTC
.,TRBD2,TRBJ2-3,TRBV7-3,CASSSGLETDTQYF,TGTGCCAGCAGCTCGGGACTAGAGACAGATACGCAGTATTTT
once,.,TRBJ1-2,TRBV15,CATSRDLQERYGYTF,TGTGCCACCAGCAGAGATTTACAGGAACGCTATGGCTACACCTTC
.,TRBD1,TRBJ1-4,TRBV7-6,CASSASVGQGEKLFF,TGTGCCAGCAGCGCCTCTGTCGGACAGGGAGAAAAACTGTTTTTT
.,.,TRBJ2-2,TRBV27,CASTEVGGIRELFF,TGTGCCAGCACCGAAGTCGGCGGAATCCGGGAGCTGTTTTTT
.,TRBD2,TRBJ2-1,TRBV10-1,CASSESPGGSYNEQFF,TGCGCCAGCAGTGAGTCTCCGGGGGGGTCCTACAATGAGCAGTTCTTC
.,TRBD1,TRBJ1-5,TRBV6-6,CASSYSSGTGNQPQHF,TGTGCCAGCAGTTACTCTTCCGGGACAGGGAATCAGCCCCAGCATTTT
.,TRBD2,TRBJ2-5,TRBV27,CASSPTRLAGARETQYF,TGTGCCAGCAGTCCGACAAGACTAGCGGGAGCTAGGGAGACCCAGTACTTC
few,.,TRBJ1-2,TRBV30,CALPRGDHYGYTF,TGTGCCTTGCCCCGGGGGGATCACTATGGCTACACCTTC
once,TRBD1,TRBJ1-2,TRBV12-3/TRBV12-4,CASSYDRVGGYTF,TGTGCCAGCAGTTACGACAGGGTGGGTGGCTACACCTTC
.,TRBD2,TRBJ2-3,TRBV19,CASSPRTSGRTDTQYF,TGTGCCAGTAGTCCCCGGACTAGCGGGAGAACAGATACGCAGTATTTT
.,TRBD2,TRBJ2-7,TRBV13,CASSPGLAGVGEQYF,TGTGCCAGCAGCCCGGGACTAGCGGGAGTAGGGGAGCAGTACTTC
many,TRBD1,TRBJ1-1,TRBV28,CASSWTQGAVDTFF,TGTGCCAGCAGTTGGACTCAGGGGGCGGTGGATACTTTCTTT
.,TRBD2,TRBJ2-2,TRBV27,CASSPGKAAGVARGGELFF,TGTGCCAGCAGTCCCGGGAAGGCAGCGGGAGTAGCCCGTGGGGGGGAGCTGTTTTTT
.,.,TRBJ2-2,TRBV9,CASSVGSAANTGELFF,TGTGCCAGCAGCGTAGGATCAGCGGCTAACACCGGGGAGCTGTTTTTT
.,.,TRBJ2-5,TRBV5-1,CASSFGSQETQYF,TGCGCCAGCAGCTTCGGGAGCCAAGAGACCCAGTACTTC
.,.,TRBJ1-2,TRBV7-2,CASSQWAVTSNYGYTF,TGTGCCAGCAGCCAGTGGGCCGTCACATCAAACTATGGCTACACCTTC
.,.,TRBJ2-2,TRBV4-3,CASSTTTQGAGELFF,TGCGCCAGCAGCACAACTACCCAGGGTGCCGGGGAGCTGTTTTTT
.,.,TRBJ1-1,TRBV6-5,CASSYSRWGGTEAFF,TGTGCCAGCAGTTACTCGAGGTGGGGAGGGACTGAAGCTTTCTTT
.,.,TRBJ2-7,TRBV13,CASSFRRFSYEQYF,TGTGCCAGCAGCTTTCGCAGGTTTTCCTACGAGCAGTACTTC
.,TRBD2,TRBJ2-1,TRBV2,CASRSGTSGPHEQFF,TGTGCCAGCAGATCCGGGACTAGCGGACCCCATGAGCAGTTCTTC
.,TRBD1,TRBJ1-1,TRBV5-1,CASSRLTGENTEAFF,TGCGCCAGCAGCCGACTGACAGGGGAGAACACTGAAGCTTTCTTT
.,.,TRBJ1-1,TRBV28,CASSSAGGRPNTEAFF,TGTGCCAGCAGTTCGGCGGGGGGAAGACCTAACACTGAAGCTTTCTTT
.,.,TRBJ1-4,TRBV25-1,CASSGAGAWDEKLFF,TGTGCCAGCAGTGGAGCGGGGGCATGGGATGAAAAACTGTTTTTT
few,.,TRBJ1-1,TRBV2,CASSITEMNTEAFF,TGTGCCAGCAGCATCACAGAAATGAACACTGAAGCTTTCTTT
.,.,TRBJ2-2,TRBV7-2,CASSRLGATGELFF,TGTGCCAGCAGCCGGCTAGGGGCCACCGGGGAGCTGTTTTTT
.,.,TRBJ1-5,TRBV5-5,CASSLDMGLSNQPQHF,TGTGCCAGCAGCTTGGATATGGGCTTGAGCAATCAGCCCCAGCATTTT